This entry concerns a single TCR beta chain. The antigen is not known. Germline loops: CDR1 SEHNR, CDR2 FQNEAQ (reference sequence). V dropped 5 bases and J dropped 7 bases, with 17 bases sitting between them. The CDR3 sequence is 15 residues long. MiXCR was run by TCRdb on the reads, yielding one entry per CDR3 protein. Among approximately 910,000 distinct CDR3 sequences listed, roughly 31% were seen once. This record belongs to a study of T cell repertoires in cytomegalovirus infection. Overall study context: Both a matching HLA type and CMV infection were indicated by public TCR beta signatures.

The chain has TRBV7-9 and TRBJ2-2; D is unclear. The sample here was cultured CD8+ T cells from PBMCs, taken from culture after CMV antigen stimulation. The sequence derives from a human donor in good health (CMV status not recorded). Some clones in this sample may be carry-over from other donors' samples. CDR3 coding DNA: TGTGCCAGCAGCCCAACTACTCGCGTGGGCGGGGAGCTGTTTTTT. It specifies CASSPTTRVGGELFF.